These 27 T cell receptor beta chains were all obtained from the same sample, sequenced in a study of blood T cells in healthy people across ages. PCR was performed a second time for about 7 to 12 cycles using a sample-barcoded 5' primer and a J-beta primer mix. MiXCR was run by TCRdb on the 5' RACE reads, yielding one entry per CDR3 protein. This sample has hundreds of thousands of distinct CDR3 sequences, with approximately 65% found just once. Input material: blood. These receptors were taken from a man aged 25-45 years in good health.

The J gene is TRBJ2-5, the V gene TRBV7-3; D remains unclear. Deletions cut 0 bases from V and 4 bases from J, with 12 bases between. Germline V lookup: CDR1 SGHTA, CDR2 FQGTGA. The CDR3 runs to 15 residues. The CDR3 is CASSLTGSPGETQYF. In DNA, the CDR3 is TGTGCCAGCAGCTTAACGGGCAGCCCCGGAGAGACCCAGTACTTC.

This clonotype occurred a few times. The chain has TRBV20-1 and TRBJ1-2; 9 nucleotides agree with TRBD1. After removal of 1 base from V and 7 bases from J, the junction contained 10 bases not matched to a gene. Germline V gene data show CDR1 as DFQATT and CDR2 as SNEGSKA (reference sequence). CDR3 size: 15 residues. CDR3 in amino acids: CSARVPGTGPGGYTF. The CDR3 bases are TGCAGTGCTAGAGTTCCCGGGACAGGGCCCGGTGGCTACACCTTC.

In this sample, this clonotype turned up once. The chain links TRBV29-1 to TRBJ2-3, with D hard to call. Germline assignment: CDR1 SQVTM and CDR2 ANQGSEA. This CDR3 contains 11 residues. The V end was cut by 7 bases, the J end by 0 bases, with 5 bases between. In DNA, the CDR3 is TGCAGCGCCCTTAGCACAGATACGCAGTATTTT. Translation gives CSALSTDTQYF.

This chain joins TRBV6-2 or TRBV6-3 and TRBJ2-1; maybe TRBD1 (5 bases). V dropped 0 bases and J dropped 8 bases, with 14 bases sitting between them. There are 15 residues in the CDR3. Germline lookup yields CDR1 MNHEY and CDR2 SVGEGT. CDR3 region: CASSYSGSGKDEQFF. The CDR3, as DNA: TGTGCCAGCAGTTACTCTGGTTCAGGGAAGGATGAGCAGTTCTTC.

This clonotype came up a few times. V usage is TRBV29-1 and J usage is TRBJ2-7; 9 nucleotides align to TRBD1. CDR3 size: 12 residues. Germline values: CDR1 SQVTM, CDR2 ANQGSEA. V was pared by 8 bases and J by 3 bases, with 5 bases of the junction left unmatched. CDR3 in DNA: TGCAGCTCCCGGGGACAGGGCTACGAGCAGTACTTC. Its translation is CSSRGQGYEQYF.

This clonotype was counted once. The CDR3 spells CASSSTGAYDIQYF. CDR3 in DNA: TGTGCCAGCAGTTCGACAGGTGCTTATGACATTCAGTACTTC. The V and J genes are TRBV28 and TRBJ2-7, with D possibly matching TRBD1 (6 bases). The J call may be faulty, since TRBJ2-4 better matches the DNA end. The length of the CDR3 is 14 residues. Looked up from germline, CDR1 is MDHEN and CDR2 is SYDVKM.

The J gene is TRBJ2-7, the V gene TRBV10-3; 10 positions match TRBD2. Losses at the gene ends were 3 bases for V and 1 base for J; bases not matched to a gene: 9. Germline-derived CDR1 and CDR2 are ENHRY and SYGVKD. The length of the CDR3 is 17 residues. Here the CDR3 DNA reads TGTGCCATCAGTGACCTCGCTCTAGCGGGGGATTCCTACGAGCAGTACTTC. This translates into CAISDLALAGDSYEQYF.

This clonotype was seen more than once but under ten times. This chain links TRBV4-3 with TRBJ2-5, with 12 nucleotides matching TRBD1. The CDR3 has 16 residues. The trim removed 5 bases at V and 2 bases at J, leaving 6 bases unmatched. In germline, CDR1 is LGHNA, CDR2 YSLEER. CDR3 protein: CASSSGQGAIQETQYF. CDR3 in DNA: TGCGCCAGCAGCTCGGGACAGGGGGCGATTCAAGAGACCCAGTACTTC.

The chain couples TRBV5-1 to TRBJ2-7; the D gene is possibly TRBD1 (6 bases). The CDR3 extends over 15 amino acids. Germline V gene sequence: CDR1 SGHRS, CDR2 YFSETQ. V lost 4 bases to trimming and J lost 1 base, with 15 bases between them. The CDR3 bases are TGCGCCAGCAGCGCCCAGGGGCTTGGATCCTACGAGCAGTACTTC. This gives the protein CASSAQGLGSYEQYF. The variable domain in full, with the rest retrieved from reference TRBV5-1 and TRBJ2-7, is KAGVTQTPRYLIKTRGQQVTLSCSPISGHRSVSWYQQTPGQGLQFLFEYFSETQRNKGNFPGRFSGRQFSNSRSEMNVSTLELGDSALYLCASSAQGLGSYEQYFGPGTRLTVT.

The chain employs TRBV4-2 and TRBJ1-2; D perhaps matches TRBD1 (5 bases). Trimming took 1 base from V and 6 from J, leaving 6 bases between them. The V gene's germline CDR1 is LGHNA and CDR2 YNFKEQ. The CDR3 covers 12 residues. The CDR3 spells CASSQAGDGYTF. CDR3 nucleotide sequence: TGTGCCAGCAGCCAAGCGGGGGATGGCTACACCTTC.

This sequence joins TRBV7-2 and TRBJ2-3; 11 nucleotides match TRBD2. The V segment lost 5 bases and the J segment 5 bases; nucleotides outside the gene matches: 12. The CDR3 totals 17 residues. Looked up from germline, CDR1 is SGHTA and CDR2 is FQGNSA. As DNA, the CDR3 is TGTGCCAGCAGCCCCCAGAGTAGCGGGGGGGCTGGAGATACGCAGTATTTT. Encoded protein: CASSPQSSGGAGDTQYF.

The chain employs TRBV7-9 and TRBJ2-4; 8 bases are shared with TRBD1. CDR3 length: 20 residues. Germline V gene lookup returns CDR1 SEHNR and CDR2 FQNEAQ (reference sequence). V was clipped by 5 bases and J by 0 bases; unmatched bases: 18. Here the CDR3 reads CASSPRAGTGYPLAKNIQYF. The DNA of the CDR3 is TGTGCCAGCAGCCCGCGTGCCGGGACAGGATATCCATTAGCCAAAAACATTCAGTACTTC.

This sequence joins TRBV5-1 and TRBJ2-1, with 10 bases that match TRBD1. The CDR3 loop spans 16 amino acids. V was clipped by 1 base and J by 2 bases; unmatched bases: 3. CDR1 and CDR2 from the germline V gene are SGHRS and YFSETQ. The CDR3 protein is CASSLSGTGAYNEQFF. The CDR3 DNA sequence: TGCGCCAGCAGCTTGTCCGGGACAGGGGCCTACAATGAGCAGTTCTTC.

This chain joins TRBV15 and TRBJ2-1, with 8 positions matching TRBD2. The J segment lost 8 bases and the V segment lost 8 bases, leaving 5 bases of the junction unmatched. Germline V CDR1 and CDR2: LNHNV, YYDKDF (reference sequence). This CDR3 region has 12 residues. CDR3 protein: CATGRGGYEQFF. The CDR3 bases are TGTGCCACCGGACGGGGGGGGTATGAGCAGTTCTTC.

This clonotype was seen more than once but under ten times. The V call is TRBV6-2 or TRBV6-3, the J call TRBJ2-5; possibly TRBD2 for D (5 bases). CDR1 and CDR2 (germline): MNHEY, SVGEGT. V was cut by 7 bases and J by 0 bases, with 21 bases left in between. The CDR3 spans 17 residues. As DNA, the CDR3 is TGTGCCAGCACCCCGGGTGAGGGAAGAGGGTACCAAGAGACCCAGTACTTC. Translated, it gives CASTPGEGRGYQETQYF.

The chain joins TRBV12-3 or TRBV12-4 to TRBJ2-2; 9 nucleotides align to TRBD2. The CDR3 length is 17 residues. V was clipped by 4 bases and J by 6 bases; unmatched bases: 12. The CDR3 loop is CASSSSGGGDYSGELFF. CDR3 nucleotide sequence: TGTGCCAGCAGTTCCTCTGGCGGGGGGGATTATTCCGGGGAGCTGTTTTTT.

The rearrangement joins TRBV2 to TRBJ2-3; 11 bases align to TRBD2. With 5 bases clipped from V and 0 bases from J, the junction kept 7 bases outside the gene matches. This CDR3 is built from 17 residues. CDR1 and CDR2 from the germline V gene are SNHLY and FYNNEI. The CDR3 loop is CASSPTSGVTSTDTQYF. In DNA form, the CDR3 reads TGTGCCAGCAGTCCGACTAGCGGGGTAACTAGCACAGATACGCAGTATTTT.

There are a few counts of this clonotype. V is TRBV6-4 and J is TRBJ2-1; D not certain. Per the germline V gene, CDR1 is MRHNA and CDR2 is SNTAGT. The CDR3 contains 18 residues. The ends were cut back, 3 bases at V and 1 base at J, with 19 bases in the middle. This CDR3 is CASSEPHSPPWSYNEQFF. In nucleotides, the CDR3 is TGTGCCAGCAGTGAGCCACATAGTCCCCCATGGTCCTACAATGAGCAGTTCTTC.

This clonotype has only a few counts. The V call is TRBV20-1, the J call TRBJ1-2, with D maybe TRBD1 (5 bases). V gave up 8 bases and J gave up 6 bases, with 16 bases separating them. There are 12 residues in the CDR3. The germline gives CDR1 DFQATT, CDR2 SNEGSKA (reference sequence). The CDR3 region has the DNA TGCAGTCTCCCGGGACCGAACGATGGCTACACCTTC. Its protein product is CSLPGPNDGYTF.

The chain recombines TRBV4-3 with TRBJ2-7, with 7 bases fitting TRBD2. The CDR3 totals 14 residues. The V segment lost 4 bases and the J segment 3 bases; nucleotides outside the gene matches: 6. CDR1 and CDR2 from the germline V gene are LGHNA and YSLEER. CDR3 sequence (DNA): TGCGCCAGCAGCCCCGGGGAGGGTAGCTACGAGCAGTACTTC. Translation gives CASSPGEGSYEQYF.

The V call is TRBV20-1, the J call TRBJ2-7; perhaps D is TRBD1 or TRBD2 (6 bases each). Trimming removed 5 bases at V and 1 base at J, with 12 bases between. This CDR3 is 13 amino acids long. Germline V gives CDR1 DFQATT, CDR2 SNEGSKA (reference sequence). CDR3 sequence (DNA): TGCAGTGCTTGGGGGGCAGAATCCTACGAGCAGTACTTC. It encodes CSAWGAESYEQYF.

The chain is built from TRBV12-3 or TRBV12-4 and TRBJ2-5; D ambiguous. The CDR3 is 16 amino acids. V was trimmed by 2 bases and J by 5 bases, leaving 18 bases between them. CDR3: CASSLRSRSAWETQYF. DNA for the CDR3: TGTGCCAGCAGTTTAAGGAGCAGATCTGCTTGGGAGACCCAGTACTTC.

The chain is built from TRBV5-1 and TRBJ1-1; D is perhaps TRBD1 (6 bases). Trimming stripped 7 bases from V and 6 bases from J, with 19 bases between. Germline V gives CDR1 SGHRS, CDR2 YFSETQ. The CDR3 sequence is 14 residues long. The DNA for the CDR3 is TGCGCCAGCGCGTATCTTGGGGGCGCCGCTGAAGCTTTCTTT. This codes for CASAYLGGAAEAFF. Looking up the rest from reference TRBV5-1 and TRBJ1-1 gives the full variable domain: KAGVTQTPRYLIKTRGQQVTLSCSPISGHRSVSWYQQTPGQGLQFLFEYFSETQRNKGNFPGRFSGRQFSNSRSEMNVSTLELGDSALYLCASAYLGGAAEAFFGQGTRLTVV.

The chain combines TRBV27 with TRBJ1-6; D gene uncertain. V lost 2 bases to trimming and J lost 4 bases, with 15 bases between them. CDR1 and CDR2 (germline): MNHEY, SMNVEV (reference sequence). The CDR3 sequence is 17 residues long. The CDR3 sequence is CASSLLDEPLYNSPLHF. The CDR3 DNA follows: TGTGCCAGCAGTTTACTGGACGAACCGCTTTATAATTCACCCCTCCACTTT.

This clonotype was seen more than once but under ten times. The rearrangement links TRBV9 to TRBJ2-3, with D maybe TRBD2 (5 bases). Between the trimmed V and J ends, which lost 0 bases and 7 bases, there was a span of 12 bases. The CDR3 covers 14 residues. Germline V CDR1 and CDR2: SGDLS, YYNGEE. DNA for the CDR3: TGTGCCAGCAGCGTAGCCGGGGTCCTGAATACGCAGTATTTT. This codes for CASSVAGVLNTQYF.

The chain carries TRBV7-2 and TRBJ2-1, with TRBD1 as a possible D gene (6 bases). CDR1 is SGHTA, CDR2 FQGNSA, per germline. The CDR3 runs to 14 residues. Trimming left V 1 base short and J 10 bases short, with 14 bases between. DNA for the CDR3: TGTGCCAGCAGCTTAGTCCAGGGGAAATACGAGCAGTTCTTC. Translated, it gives CASSLVQGKYEQFF.

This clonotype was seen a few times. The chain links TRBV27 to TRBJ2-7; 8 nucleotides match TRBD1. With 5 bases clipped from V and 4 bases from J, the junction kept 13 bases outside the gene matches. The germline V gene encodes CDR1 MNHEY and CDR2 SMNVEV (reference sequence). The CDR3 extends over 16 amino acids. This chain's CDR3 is CASSPGTGVNIYEQYF. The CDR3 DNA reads TGTGCCAGCAGTCCCGGGACAGGAGTTAACATATACGAGCAGTACTTC.